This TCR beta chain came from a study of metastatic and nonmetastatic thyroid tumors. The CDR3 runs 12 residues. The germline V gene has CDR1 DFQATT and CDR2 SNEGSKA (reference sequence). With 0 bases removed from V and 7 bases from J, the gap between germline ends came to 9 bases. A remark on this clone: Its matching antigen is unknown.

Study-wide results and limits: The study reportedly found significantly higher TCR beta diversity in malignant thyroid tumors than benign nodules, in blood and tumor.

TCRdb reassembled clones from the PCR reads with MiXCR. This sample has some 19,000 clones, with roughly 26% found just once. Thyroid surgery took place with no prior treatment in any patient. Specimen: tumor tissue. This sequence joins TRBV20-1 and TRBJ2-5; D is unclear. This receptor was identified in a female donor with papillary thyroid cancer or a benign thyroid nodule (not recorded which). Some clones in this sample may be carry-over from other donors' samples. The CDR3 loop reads CSARDSPGTQYF. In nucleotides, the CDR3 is TGCAGTGCTAGAGATTCCCCTGGGACCCAGTACTTC.